Below are 7 T cell receptor beta chains sequenced from a single sample in a study of CD8 T cells in ankylosing spondylitis. Each CDR3 protein is one row after TCRdb ran MiXCR on the 5' RACE reads. The table has hundreds of thousands of distinct CDR3 sequences, 20% seen once; the top ten hold around 13%. The specimen was blood, either unsorted or a sorted T cell fraction (not recorded which). These receptor sequences come from a male donor with ankylosing spondylitis or in good health (not recorded which).

The chain employs TRBV12-3 or TRBV12-4 and TRBJ2-3, with 10 positions matching TRBD1. The CDR3 contains 18 residues. V shed 2 bases and J 7 bases; nucleotides not matched to a gene: 15. The DNA of the CDR3 is TGTGCCAGCAGTTTATTTATGAGGGCGACAGGGGGCGCATATACGCAGTATTTT. It yields the protein CASSLFMRATGGAYTQYF.

The gene calls are TRBV12-3 or TRBV12-4 and TRBJ2-5; 8 bases map to TRBD2. There are 17 residues in the CDR3. V lost 3 bases and J lost 5; bases outside the gene matches: 14. The CDR3 DNA reads as TGTGCCAGCAGTTTTCGGTTCGAGCGGGGGCCGGGGGAGACCCAGTACTTC. Protein: CASSFRFERGPGETQYF.

This clonotype was counted between two and nine times. The V gene is TRBV29-1, the J gene TRBJ2-3, with D maybe TRBD2 (7 bases). Germline V lookup: CDR1 SQVTM, CDR2 ANQGSEA. CDR3 size: 13 residues. Deletions cut 6 bases from V and 5 bases from J, with 15 bases between. The CDR3 is CSVLGGRGDTQYF. The CDR3 DNA reads as TGCAGCGTATTGGGGGGGCGGGGAGATACGCAGTATTTT.

The V gene is TRBV20-1, the J gene TRBJ2-1; possibly TRBD1 or TRBD2 for D (5 bases each). Germline V gene data show CDR1 as DFQATT and CDR2 as SNEGSKA (reference sequence). The V gene lost 1 base and the J gene lost 6 bases, with 10 bases spanning the gap. This CDR3 has 13 residues. CDR3: CSARVGTFNEQFF. The DNA of the CDR3 is TGCAGTGCTAGAGTGGGGACCTTCAATGAGCAGTTCTTC.

The chain has TRBV3-1 and TRBJ2-1; no clear D gene. The CDR3 has 12 residues. With 1 base removed from V and 5 bases from J, the gap between germline ends came to 3 bases. Germline lookup yields CDR1 LGHDT and CDR2 YNNKEL (reference sequence). The CDR3 sequence is CASSQAHNEQFF. Written as DNA, the CDR3 is TGTGCCAGCAGCCAAGCCCACAATGAGCAGTTCTTC.

The V and J genes are TRBV19 and TRBJ2-7; D is perhaps TRBD1 or TRBD2 (5 bases each). The V gene's germline CDR1 is LNHDA and CDR2 SQIVND (reference sequence). With 0 bases removed from V and 3 bases from J, the gap between germline ends came to 12 bases. The CDR3 has 15 amino acids. The CDR3, as DNA: TGTGCCAGTAGTATAGATCTGGGGGTTTTCTACGAGCAGTACTTC. Encoded protein: CASSIDLGVFYEQYF.

In its sample, this clonotype was seen a few times. The chain recombines TRBV29-1 with TRBJ2-3; no definite D call. CDR3 length: 13 residues. From germline, CDR1 is SQVTM and CDR2 ANQGSEA. The germline V and J ends were trimmed by 6 bases and 7 bases, with 17 bases remaining between them. The CDR3 is CSVPPTPSYTQYF. The CDR3 DNA sequence: TGCAGCGTCCCACCTACTCCCTCCTATACGCAGTATTTT.